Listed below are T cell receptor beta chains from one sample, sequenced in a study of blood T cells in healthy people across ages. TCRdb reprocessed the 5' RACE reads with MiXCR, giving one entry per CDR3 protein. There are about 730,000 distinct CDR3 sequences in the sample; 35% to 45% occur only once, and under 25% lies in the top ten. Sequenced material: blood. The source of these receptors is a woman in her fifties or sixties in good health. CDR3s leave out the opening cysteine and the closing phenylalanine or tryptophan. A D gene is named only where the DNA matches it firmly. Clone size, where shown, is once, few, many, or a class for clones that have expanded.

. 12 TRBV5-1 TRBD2 ASSKGGPADTRY
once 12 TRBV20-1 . STRVTRGRDEQF
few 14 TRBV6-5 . ASSYSTGDGQNEQF
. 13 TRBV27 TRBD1 ASTLGTGEASEQF
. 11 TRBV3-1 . ASSQRGSNEQF
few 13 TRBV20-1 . SARDSGIGFDGYT
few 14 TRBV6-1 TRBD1 ASSEENPRGGYGYT
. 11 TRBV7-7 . ASSLLTTDTQY
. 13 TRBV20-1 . SARSGAGTNEKLF
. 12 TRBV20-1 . SALRGTPNTEAF
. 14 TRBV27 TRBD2 ASTKLGLAGAVEQY
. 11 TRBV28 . ASSATRTGGKY
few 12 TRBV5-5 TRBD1 ASSWTGKMNEQF
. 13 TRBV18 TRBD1 ASSPPGQASYEQY
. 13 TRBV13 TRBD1 ASSFGQGTKNIQY
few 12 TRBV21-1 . ASTRRRLPYEQY
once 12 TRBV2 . ASRGDLYNYGYT
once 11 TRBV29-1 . SVVGQTQETQY
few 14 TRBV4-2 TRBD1 ASSDPGTGTYNEQF
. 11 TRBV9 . ASSAQGWETQY
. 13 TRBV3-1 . ASSQGVGSTDTQY
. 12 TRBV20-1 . SAYRDPNTDPQY